The clone carrying this TCR beta chain was detected once. This record comes from a study of blood T cell repertoires in COVID-19. The CDR3 sequence is 16 residues long. Germline CDR1 reads MNHEY; CDR2 reads SVGAGI. The trim removed 0 bases at V and 1 base at J, leaving 3 bases unmatched. Libraries were prepared by immunoSEQ multiplex PCR; TCRdb keeps only in-frame clonotypes and omits some of them. The sample includes approximately 170,000 clones, approximately 86% of them seen just once. Sequencing used peripheral blood. The sequence came from a man aged 25 to 40 with acute or convalescent COVID-19. The chain employs TRBV6-5 and TRBJ2-4, with 7 bases fitting TRBD2. The DNA for the CDR3 is TGTGCCAGCAGTTACTCGGGGGGGGTGGCCAAAAACATTCAGTACTTC. Protein sequence: CASSYSGGVAKNIQYF.